This T cell receptor beta chain comes out of a study of blood T cell repertoires in COVID-19. Study summary: From the United States, Italy and Spain came samples of acute and convalescent COVID-19.

The data were produced by immunoSEQ multiplex PCR, yet TCRdb's version contains in-frame clones alone and is incomplete. The table lists approximately 22,000 clones, around 73% of them singletons. The V and J ends lost 1 base and 1 base respectively, with 13 bases between them. This CDR3 region has 16 residues. Germline V CDR1 and CDR2: ENHRY, SYGVKD. The sequenced sample was peripheral blood. The clonotype comes from a human donor in a cohort sampled during active or convalescent COVID-19. This chain connects TRBV10-3 to TRBJ2-5; D gene ambiguous. The CDR3 DNA is TGTGCCATCAGTGAGTTAAACAAGAGGATCCAAGAGACCCAGTACTTC. Its protein is CAISELNKRIQETQYF.